The clone carrying this TCR beta chain showed up many times. Per germline, CDR1 SQVTM and CDR2 ANQGSEA. V shed 4 bases, J shed 4 bases, and the junction held 6 bases outside the gene matches. This CDR3 comprises 16 residues. TCRdb called the 5' RACE reads again in MiXCR, with one record for every CDR3 protein. The sample has about 57,000 distinct CDR3 sequences; around 24% are singletons. Tregs were sorted as CD4+CD25+CD127-/low cells. The sequencing input was tumor-infiltrating Tregs sorted from the breast tumor. This receptor was obtained from a female donor with breast cancer. The chain employs TRBV29-1 and TRBJ2-2, with 13 bases that match TRBD2. The CDR3 is CSVGLAGGTGTGELFF. As DNA, the CDR3 is TGCAGCGTTGGACTAGCGGGGGGAACGGGCACCGGGGAGCTGTTTTTT.